The source of this T cell receptor (beta chain) is a study of identical twins. Per the germline V gene, CDR1 is MDHEN and CDR2 is SYDVKM. CDR3 length: 16 residues. Trimming took off 6 bases at V and 0 bases at J, with 16 bases between the two ends. This clonotype was seen a few times. What it binds is unknown. TCRdb re-called the 5' RACE reads with MiXCR, one entry per CDR3 protein. The sample lists hundreds of thousands of distinct CDR3 sequences, more than 6.5% seen once, with approximately 2.1% in the top ten. Study-level points and caveats: High-abundance cord blood beta clonotypes had fewer insertions; memory repertoires showed none.

The same specimen was also included in a second study, on yellow fever vaccine responses in identical twins.

The chain recombines TRBV28 with TRBJ2-3; D possibly uses TRBD1 or TRBD2 (5 bases each). The TCR sequence derives from a woman under 30 in good health. The specimen was memory (CD45RO+) T cells sorted from blood. CDR3 amino acids: CASRDPRGTSTDTQYF. Here the CDR3 DNA reads TGTGCCAGCAGGGATCCCCGGGGCACTAGCACAGATACGCAGTATTTT.